The 16 T cell receptor beta chains below were found in one sample sequenced in a study of OX40 agonist ivuxolimab in advanced cancers. Clones were read by immunoSEQ multiplex PCR, and TCRdb kept only the in-frame ones, dropping some. The sample lists tens of thousands of clones, over 80% occurring once. Here the sequenced sample was CD4+ or CD8+ T cells sorted from blood, taken in a trial of the OX40 agonist ivuxolimab. The receptors come from an adult with an advanced solid tumor such as melanoma, head and neck, liver or kidney cancer.

V usage is TRBV19 and J usage is TRBJ1-5, with D perhaps matching TRBD1 (6 bases). Germline lookup yields CDR1 LNHDA and CDR2 SQIVND (reference sequence). The CDR3 has 13 amino acids. Trimming removed 5 bases from V and 6 bases from J, with 11 bases in between. The CDR3 bases are TGTGCCAGTAGTTTCGCAGGGGTTCAGCCCCAGCATTTT. Translated, it gives CASSFAGVQPQHF. Full variable domain (rest looked up from reference TRBV19 and TRBJ1-5): DGGITQSPKYLFRKEGQNVTLSCEQNLNHDAMYWYRQDPGQGLRLIYYSQIVNDFQKGDIAEGYSVSREKKESFPLTVTSAQKNPTAFYLCASSFAGVQPQHFGDGTRLSIL.

The V and J genes are TRBV2 and TRBJ2-7; maybe TRBD1 (7 bases). Looked up from germline, CDR1 is SNHLY and CDR2 is FYNNEI. The CDR3 length is 14 residues. V was clipped by 7 bases and J by 3 bases, with 16 bases between them. CDR3 sequence: CASTTGYGGYEQYF. CDR3 sequence (DNA): TGTGCCAGCACGACAGGGTACGGGGGCTACGAGCAGTACTTC. The variable domain in full, with the rest retrieved from reference TRBV2 and TRBJ2-7, is EPEVTQTPSHQVTQMGQEVILRCVPISNHLYFYWYRQILGQKVEFLVSFYNNEISEKSEIFDDQFSVERPDGSNFTLKIRSTKLEDSAMYFCASTTGYGGYEQYFGPGTRLTVT.

This clone was detected once. The rearrangement uses TRBV9 and TRBJ2-1; tentatively, D is TRBD2 (6 bases). Germline V gives CDR1 SGDLS, CDR2 YYNGEE. The V gene lost 0 bases and the J gene lost 5 bases, with 9 bases spanning the gap. This CDR3 contains 14 residues. The CDR3 DNA sequence: TGTGCCAGCAGCGTAGTATCGGGAGACAATGAGCAGTTCTTC. It encodes CASSVVSGDNEQFF.

The chain is built from TRBV5-1 and TRBJ2-3; D might be TRBD1 or TRBD2, each matching 5 bases. Per germline, CDR1 SGHRS and CDR2 YFSETQ. CDR3 length: 14 residues. V shed 0 bases and J shed 3 bases, with 8 bases lying between them. The CDR3 nucleotides are TGCGCCAGCAGCTTGGGGGGGTGGACAGATACGCAGTATTTT. Translated: CASSLGGWTDTQYF.

In DNA, the CDR3 is TGTGCCAGCAGGTCAGGACTAGCGGGGCTTTACGAGCAGTACTTC. Amino acids: CASRSGLAGLYEQYF. The chain couples TRBV27 to TRBJ2-7; 12 bases match TRBD2. Trimming removed 6 bases from V and 4 bases from J; junction bases left unmatched: 7. CDR1 and CDR2 from the germline V gene are MNHEY and SMNVEV (reference sequence). The CDR3 has 15 residues.

This clone was detected only once. This chain joins TRBV9 and TRBJ1-4; TRBD1 might be the D (5 bases). Per germline, CDR1 SGDLS and CDR2 YYNGEE. This CDR3 spans 15 amino acids. The germline V and J ends were trimmed by 0 bases and 1 base, with 7 bases remaining between them. The CDR3 DNA reads as TGTGCCAGCAGCGTAGACGGGGGAACTAATGAAAAACTGTTTTTT. Translated: CASSVDGGTNEKLFF.

The genes are TRBV7-9 and TRBJ1-4; tentatively, D is TRBD1 (5 bases). From germline, CDR1 is SEHNR and CDR2 FQNEAQ (reference sequence). There are 12 residues in the CDR3. Between the trimmed V and J ends, which lost 2 bases and 7 bases, there was a span of 5 bases. The CDR3 nucleotides read TGTGCCAGCAGCTTAAGGGGTGAAAAACTGTTTTTT. Residues: CASSLRGEKLFF. Supplemented by reference TRBV7-9 and TRBJ1-4, the full variable domain reads DTGVSQNPRHKITKRGQNVTFRCDPISEHNRLYWYRQTLGQGPEFLTYFQNEAQLEKSRLLSDRFSAERPKGSFSTLEIQRTEQGDSAMYLCASSLRGEKLFFGSGTQLSVL.

The genes are TRBV27 and TRBJ2-7; unclear D gene. The V gene lost 4 bases and the J gene lost 4 bases, with 11 bases spanning the gap. The CDR3 sequence is 13 residues long. CDR1 MNHEY and CDR2 SMNVEV come from the germline V gene (reference sequence). Here the CDR3 reads CASSWSVGYEQYF. The CDR3 coding sequence is TGTGCCAGCAGTTGGTCGGTGGGATACGAGCAGTACTTC.

CDR3: CASSLGQGPDTQYF. In DNA form, the CDR3 reads TGCGCCAGCAGCCTGGGACAGGGGCCAGATACGCAGTATTTT. V gene TRBV4-1 combines with J gene TRBJ2-3; TRBD1 matches 10 bases. The CDR3 consists of 14 residues. V lost 4 bases to trimming and J lost 4 bases; unmatched junction nucleotides: 2. Per the germline V gene, CDR1 is MGHRA and CDR2 is YSYEKL.

This chain joins TRBV11-2 and TRBJ2-7, with D unresolved. The CDR3 sequence is 12 residues long. The germline V gene has CDR1 SGHAT and CDR2 FQNNGV. Between the trimmed V and J ends, which lost 3 bases and 2 bases, there was a span of 5 bases. The CDR3 DNA reads TGTGCCAGCAGCTTTGGACCCTACGAGCAGTACTTC. Its protein product is CASSFGPYEQYF.

This clone showed up just once. CDR3 coding DNA: TGCGCCAGCAGCCAAGAACGGAACAATTCACCCCTCCACTTT. Translation gives CASSQERNNSPLHF. This chain joins TRBV4-1 and TRBJ1-6; D is ambiguous. V was pared by 0 bases and J by 7 bases, with 7 bases between. The CDR3 has 14 amino acids. Germline CDR1 MGHRA, CDR2 YSYEKL.

This clone is labeled medium-sized (0.01 to 0.1%). The gene calls are TRBV27 and TRBJ2-1, with 12 bases fitting TRBD2. Trimming took 3 bases from V and 10 from J; bases not matched to a gene: 7. Looked up from germline, CDR1 is MNHEY and CDR2 is SMNVEV (reference sequence). CDR3 length: 15 amino acids. The CDR3 DNA reads as TGTGCCAGCAGTTTGGGCGGACTAGCGGGAAGCGAGCAGTTCTTC. Amino acids: CASSLGGLAGSEQFF.

The chain employs TRBV4-1 and TRBJ1-1, with TRBD1 matching 7 bases. The junction had 13 bases not matched to a gene; V was cut back by 1 base and J by 2 bases. This CDR3 has 18 amino acids. Germline V gene data show CDR1 as MGHRA and CDR2 as YSYEKL. CDR3 in amino acids: CASSQVPYIGGGNTEAFF. The CDR3 DNA is TGCGCCAGCAGCCAAGTCCCCTACATTGGAGGGGGCAACACTGAAGCTTTCTTT.

The V gene is TRBV7-9, the J gene TRBJ2-7; a weak D match, TRBD2 (5 bases). The CDR3 is made up of 14 amino acids. Germline CDR1 and CDR2: SEHNR and FQNEAQ (reference sequence). The V gene lost 7 bases and the J gene lost 5 bases, with 18 bases spanning the gap. CDR3 sequence (DNA): TGTGCCAGCACCTTGACAACTAGGATCCACGAGCAGTACTTC. It is translated as CASTLTTRIHEQYF.

The chain carries TRBV4-1 and TRBJ2-7; TRBD1 might be the D (6 bases). Trimming shortened V by 3 bases and J by 0 bases, and 9 bases separated the two germline ends. This CDR3 comprises 14 residues. Germline lookup yields CDR1 MGHRA and CDR2 YSYEKL. The CDR3 DNA follows: TGCGCCAGCAGCCACCCAGGGGCCTCCTACGAGCAGTACTTC. Amino acid sequence: CASSHPGASYEQYF.

This clone has just a few counts. J is TRBJ2-7 and V is TRBV18, with D perhaps TRBD2 (6 bases). The CDR3 totals 16 residues. CDR1 and CDR2 from the germline V gene are KGHSH and LQKENI. Trimming shortened V by 1 base and J by 2 bases, and 15 bases separated the two germline ends. CDR3 loop: CASSPQGTSRPYEQYF. CDR3 in DNA: TGTGCCAGCTCACCACAGGGAACTAGCCGACCCTACGAGCAGTACTTC.